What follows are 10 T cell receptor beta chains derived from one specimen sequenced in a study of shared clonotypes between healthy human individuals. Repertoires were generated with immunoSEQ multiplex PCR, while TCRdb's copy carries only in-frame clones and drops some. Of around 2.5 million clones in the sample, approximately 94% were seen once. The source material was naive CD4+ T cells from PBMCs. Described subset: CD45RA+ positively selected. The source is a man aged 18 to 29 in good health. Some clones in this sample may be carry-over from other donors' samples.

This CDR3 reads CASSYEADNQPQHF. The CDR3 nucleotides read TGTGCCAGCAGTTACGAAGCAGATAATCAGCCCCAGCATTTT. The chain couples TRBV6-6 to TRBJ1-5, with D hard to call. The CDR3 has 14 residues. Germline V gives CDR1 MNHNY, CDR2 SVGAGI (reference sequence). Trimming pared 2 bases from V and 4 bases from J, leaving 9 bases between.

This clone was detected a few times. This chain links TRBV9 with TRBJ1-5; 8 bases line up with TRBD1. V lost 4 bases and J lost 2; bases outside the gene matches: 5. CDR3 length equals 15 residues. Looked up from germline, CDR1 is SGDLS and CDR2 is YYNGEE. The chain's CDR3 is CASSPQGGGNQPQHF. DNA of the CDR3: TGTGCCAGCAGCCCACAGGGGGGAGGCAATCAGCCCCAGCATTTT.

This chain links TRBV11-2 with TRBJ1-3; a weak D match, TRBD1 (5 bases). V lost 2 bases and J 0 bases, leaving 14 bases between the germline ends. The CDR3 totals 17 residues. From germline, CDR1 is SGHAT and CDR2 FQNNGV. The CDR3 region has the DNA TGTGCCAGCAGCTTAATCCTGGGGACCCTCTCTGGAAACACCATATATTTT. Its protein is CASSLILGTLSGNTIYF.

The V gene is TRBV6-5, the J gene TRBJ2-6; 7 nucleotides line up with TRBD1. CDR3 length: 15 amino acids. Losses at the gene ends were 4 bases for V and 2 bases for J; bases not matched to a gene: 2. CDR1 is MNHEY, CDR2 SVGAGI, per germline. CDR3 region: CASSSGTAGANVLTF. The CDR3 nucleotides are TGTGCCAGCAGTTCCGGGACAGCTGGGGCCAACGTCCTGACTTTC.

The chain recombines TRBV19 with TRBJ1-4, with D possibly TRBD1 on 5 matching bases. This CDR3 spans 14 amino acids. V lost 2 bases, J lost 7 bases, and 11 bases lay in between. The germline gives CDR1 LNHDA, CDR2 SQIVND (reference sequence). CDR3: CASSISRASEKLFF. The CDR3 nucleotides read TGTGCCAGTAGTATAAGCAGGGCGAGTGAAAAACTGTTTTTT. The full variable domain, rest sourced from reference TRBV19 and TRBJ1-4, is DGGITQSPKYLFRKEGQNVTLSCEQNLNHDAMYWYRQDPGQGLRLIYYSQIVNDFQKGDIAEGYSVSREKKESFPLTVTSAQKNPTAFYLCASSISRASEKLFFGSGTQLSVL.

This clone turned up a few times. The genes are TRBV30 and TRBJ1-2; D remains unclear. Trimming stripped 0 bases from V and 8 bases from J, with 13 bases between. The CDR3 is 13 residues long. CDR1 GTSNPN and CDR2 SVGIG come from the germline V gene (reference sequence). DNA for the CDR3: TGTGCCTGGAGTGTGTACCCAGAGAGCGGCTACACCTTC. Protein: CAWSVYPESGYTF.

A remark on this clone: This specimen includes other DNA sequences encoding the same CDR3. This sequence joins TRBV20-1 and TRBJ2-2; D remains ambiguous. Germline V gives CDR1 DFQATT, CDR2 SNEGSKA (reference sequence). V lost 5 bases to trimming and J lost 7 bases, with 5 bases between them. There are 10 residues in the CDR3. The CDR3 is CSARSGELFF. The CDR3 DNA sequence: TGCAGTGCTCGTAGCGGGGAGCTGTTTTTT.

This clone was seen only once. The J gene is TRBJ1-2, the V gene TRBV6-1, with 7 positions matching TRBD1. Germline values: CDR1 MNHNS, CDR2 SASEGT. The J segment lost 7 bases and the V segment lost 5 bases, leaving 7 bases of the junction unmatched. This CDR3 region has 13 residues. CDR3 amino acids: CASSFGQVPGYTF. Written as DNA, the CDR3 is TGTGCCAGCAGTTTCGGACAGGTCCCTGGCTACACCTTC.

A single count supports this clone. The CDR3 protein is CASSPMVAGGGETQYF. The CDR3 DNA reads as TGTGCCAGCAGCCCGATGGTAGCGGGGGGCGGTGAGACCCAGTACTTC. This rearrangement joins TRBV7-2 to TRBJ2-5; 10 positions agree with TRBD2. The germline V gene has CDR1 SGHTA and CDR2 FQGNSA. The CDR3 runs 16 residues. J gave up 5 bases and V 5 bases, and 11 bases lay outside the gene matches.

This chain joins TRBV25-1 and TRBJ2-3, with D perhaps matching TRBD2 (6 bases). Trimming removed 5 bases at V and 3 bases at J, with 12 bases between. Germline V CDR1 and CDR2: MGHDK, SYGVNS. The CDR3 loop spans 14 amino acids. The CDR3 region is CASSPAGRTDTQYF. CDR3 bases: TGTGCCAGCAGTCCCGCCGGGAGAACAGATACGCAGTATTTT. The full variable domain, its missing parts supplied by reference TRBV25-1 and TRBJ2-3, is EADIYQTPRYLVIGTGKKITLECSQTMGHDKMYWYQQDPGMELHLIHYSYGVNSTEKGDLSSESTVSRIRTEHFPLTLESARPSHTSQYLCASSPAGRTDTQYFGPGTRLTVL.